A selection of T cell receptor beta chains follows, all from one sample in a study of blood T cell repertoires in COVID-19. The table came from immunoSEQ multiplex PCR; TCRdb's copy has only in-frame clones and leaves some out. The sample consists of about 75,000 clones, approximately 79% of them appearing once. Sequences were obtained from peripheral blood. Every receptor here comes from a human donor with acute or convalescent COVID-19. The donor label of this sample is uncertain. CDR3s include the opening cysteine and the closing phenylalanine or tryptophan.

>TRBV12-5|TRBJ2-3
CASGTTTDTQYF
>TRBV5-4|TRBJ2-2
CASSPGLAIGELFF
>TRBV28|TRBJ1-2
CASSPRGGRAGGYTF
>TRBV6-2/TRBV6-3|TRBJ1-3
CASSHIRLISGNTIYF
>TRBV7-2|TRBJ1-4
CASRPAGGSWATNEKLFF
>TRBV28|TRBJ2-1
CAIGTVSRYNEQFF
>TRBV7-3|TRBJ2-5
CASAPGGGRTQYF
>TRBV15|TRBJ2-5
CATSQLDRARETQYF
>TRBV19|TRBJ2-7
CASRRDRGTGEQYF
>TRBV6-5|TRBJ1-6
CASSLLRGSNSPLHF
>TRBV24-1|TRBJ2-1
CATSDLRGTLSGGEQFF
>TRBV11-2|TRBJ1-1
CASSLDWRGGTEAFF
>TRBV27|TRBJ2-5
CASSISGTSGGAAQYF